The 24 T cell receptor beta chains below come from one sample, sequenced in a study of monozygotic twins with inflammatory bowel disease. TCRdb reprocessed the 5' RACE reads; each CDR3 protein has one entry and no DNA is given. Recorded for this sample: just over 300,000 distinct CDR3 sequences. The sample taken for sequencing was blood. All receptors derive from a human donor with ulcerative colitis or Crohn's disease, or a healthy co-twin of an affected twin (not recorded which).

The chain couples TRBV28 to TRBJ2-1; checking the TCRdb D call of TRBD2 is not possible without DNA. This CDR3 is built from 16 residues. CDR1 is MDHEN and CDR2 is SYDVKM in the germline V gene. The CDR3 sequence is CASSILSGGARDEQFF. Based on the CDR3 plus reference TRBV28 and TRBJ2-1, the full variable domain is DVKVTQSSRYLVKRTGEKVFLECVQDMDHENMFWYRQDPGLGLRLIYFSYDVKMKEKGDIPEGYSVSREKKERFSLILESASTNQTSMYLCASSILSGGARDEQFFGPGTRLTVL.

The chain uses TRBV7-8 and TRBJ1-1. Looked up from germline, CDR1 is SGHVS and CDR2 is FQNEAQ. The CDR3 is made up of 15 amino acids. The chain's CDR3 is CASSLAVTVNTEALF. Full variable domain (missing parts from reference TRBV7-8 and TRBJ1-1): GAGVSQSPRYKVAKRGQDVALRCDPISGHVSLFWYQQALGQGPEFLTYFQNEAQLDKSGLPSDRFFAERPEGSVSTLKIQRTQQEDSAVYLCASSLAVTVNTEALFGQGTRLTVV.

The CDR3 here is CASSSLYSSSDTQYF. The rearrangement links TRBV5-6 to TRBJ2-3. CDR3 length: 15 residues. Germline values: CDR1 SGHDT, CDR2 YYEEEE.

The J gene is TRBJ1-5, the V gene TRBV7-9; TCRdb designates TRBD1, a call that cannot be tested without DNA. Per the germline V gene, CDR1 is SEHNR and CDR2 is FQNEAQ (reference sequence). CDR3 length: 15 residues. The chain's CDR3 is CASSSPGQGNQPQHF.

CDR3 in amino acids: CSARDRISYEQYF. The chain joins TRBV20-1 to TRBJ2-7. Looked up from germline, CDR1 is DFQATT and CDR2 is SNEGSKA (reference sequence). CDR3 size: 13 residues.

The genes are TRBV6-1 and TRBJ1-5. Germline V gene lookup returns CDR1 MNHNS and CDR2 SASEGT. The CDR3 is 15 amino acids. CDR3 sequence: CASSGGRSGGQPQHF.

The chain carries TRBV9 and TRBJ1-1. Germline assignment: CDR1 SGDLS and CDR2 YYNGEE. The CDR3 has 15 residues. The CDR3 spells CASSVGVGPGAEAFF.

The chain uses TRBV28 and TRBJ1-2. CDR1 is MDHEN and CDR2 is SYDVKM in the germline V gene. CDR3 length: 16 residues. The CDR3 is CASSLILPSTNYGYTF.

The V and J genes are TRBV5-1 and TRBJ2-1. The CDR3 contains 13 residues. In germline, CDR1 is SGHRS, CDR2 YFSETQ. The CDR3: CASSFTGYNEQSF.

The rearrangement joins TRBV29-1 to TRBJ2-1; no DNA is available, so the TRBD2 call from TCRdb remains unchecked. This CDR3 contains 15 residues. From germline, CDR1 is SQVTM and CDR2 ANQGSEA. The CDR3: CSVELAGRAYNEQFF.

CDR3 amino acids: CSARQGESNQPQHF. This sequence joins TRBV20-1 and TRBJ1-5; the D call of TRBD1 rests on TCRdb alone, since no DNA is present to check it. Germline CDR1 DFQATT, CDR2 SNEGSKA (reference sequence). The CDR3 spans 14 residues.

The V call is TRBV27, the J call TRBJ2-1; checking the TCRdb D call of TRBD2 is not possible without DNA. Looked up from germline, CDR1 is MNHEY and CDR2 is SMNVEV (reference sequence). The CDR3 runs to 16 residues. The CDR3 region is CASSLLGSGRATEQFF.

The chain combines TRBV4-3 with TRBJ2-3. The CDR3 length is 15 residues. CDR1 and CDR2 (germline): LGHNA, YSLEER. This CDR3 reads CASSQVFRRTDTQYF.

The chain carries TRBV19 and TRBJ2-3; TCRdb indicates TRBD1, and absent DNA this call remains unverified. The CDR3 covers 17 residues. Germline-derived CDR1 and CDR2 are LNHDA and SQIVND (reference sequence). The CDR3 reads CASSLRGRETLSDTQYF.

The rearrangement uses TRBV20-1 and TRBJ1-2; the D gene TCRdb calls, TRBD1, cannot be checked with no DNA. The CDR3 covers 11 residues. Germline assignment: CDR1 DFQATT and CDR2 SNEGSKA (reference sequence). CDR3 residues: CSAKTGLLYTF.

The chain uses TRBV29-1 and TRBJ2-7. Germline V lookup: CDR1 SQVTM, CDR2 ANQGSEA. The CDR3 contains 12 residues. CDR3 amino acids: CSVVSGSYEQYF.

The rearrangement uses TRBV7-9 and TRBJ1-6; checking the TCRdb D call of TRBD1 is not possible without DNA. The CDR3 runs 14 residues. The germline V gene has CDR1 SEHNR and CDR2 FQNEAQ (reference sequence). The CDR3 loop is CASSLVQGRSPLHF.

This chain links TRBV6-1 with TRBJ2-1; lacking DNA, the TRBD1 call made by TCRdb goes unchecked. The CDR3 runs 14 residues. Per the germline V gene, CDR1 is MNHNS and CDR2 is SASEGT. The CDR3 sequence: CASTPRLWANEQFF.

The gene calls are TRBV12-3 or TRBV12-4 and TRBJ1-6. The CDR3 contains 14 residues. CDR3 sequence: CASSLGSKNSPLHF.

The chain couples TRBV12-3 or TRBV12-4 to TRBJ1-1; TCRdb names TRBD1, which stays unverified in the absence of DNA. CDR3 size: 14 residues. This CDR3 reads CASRTGILNTEAFF.

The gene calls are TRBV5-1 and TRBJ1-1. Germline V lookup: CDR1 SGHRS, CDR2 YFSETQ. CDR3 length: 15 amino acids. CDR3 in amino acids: CASSRLPDRNTEAFF.

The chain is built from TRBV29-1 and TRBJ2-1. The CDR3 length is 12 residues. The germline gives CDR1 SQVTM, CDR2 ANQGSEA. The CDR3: CSVERHSNEQFF.

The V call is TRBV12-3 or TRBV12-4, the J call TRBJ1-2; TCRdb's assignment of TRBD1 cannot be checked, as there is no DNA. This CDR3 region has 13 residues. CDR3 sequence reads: CASSAGTVYGYTF.

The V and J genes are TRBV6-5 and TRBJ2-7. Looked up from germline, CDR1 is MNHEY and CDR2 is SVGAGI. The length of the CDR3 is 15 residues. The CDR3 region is CASSSEVESPYEQYF.